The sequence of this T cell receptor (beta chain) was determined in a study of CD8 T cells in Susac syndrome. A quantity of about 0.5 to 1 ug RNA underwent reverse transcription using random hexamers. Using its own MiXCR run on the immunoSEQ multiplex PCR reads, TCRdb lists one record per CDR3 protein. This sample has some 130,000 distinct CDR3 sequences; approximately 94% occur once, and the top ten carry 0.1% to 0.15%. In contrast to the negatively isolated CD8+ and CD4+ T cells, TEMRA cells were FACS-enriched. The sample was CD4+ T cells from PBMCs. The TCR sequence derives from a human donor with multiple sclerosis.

CDR3 in amino acids: CALGQVGNSPLHF. The CDR3 DNA reads TGTGCCTTGGGGCAGGTTGGAAATTCACCCCTCCACTTT. The chain recombines TRBV30 with TRBJ1-6; D is possibly TRBD1 (5 bases). CDR1 is GTSNPN and CDR2 is SVGIG in the germline V gene (reference sequence). Trimming removed 7 bases from V and 7 bases from J, with 14 bases in between. The length of the CDR3 is 13 residues. Using reference TRBV30 and TRBJ1-6 for the parts outside the CDR3, the full variable domain is SQTIHQWPATLVQPVGSPLSLECTVEGTSNPNLYWYRQAAGRGLQLLFYSVGIGQISSEVPQNLSASRPQDRQFILSSKKLLLSDSGFYLCALGQVGNSPLHFGNGTRLTVT.